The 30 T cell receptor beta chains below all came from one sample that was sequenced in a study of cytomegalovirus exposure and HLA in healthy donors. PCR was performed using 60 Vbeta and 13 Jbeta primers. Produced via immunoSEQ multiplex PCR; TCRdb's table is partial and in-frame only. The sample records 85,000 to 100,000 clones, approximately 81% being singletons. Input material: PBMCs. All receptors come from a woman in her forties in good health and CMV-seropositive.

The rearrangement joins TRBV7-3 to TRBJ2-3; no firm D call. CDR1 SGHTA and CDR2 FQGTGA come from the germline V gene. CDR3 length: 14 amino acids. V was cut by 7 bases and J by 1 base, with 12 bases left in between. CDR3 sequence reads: CASTEDPGTDTQYF. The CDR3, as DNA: TGTGCCAGCACCGAGGATCCAGGCACAGATACGCAGTATTTT.

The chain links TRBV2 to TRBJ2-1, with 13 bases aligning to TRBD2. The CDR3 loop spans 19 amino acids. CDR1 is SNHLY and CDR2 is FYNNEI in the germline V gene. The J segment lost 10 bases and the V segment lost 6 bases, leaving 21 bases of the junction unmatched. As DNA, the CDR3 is TGTGCCAGCAGGACCGGGACTAGCGGGATTTTTCTCAGTCTAGTCGAGCAGTTCTTC. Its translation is CASRTGTSGIFLSLVEQFF.

In DNA form, the CDR3 reads TGTGCCAGCAGCCAAGAGGACGGGAGGCAGGGGGAGACCCAGTACTTC. The encoded protein is CASSQEDGRQGETQYF. The chain is built from TRBV4-2 and TRBJ2-5, with D perhaps matching TRBD2 (7 bases). Germline CDR1 LGHNA, CDR2 YNFKEQ. The CDR3 consists of 16 residues. Trimming cost V 0 bases and J 5 bases, with 16 bases left between them.

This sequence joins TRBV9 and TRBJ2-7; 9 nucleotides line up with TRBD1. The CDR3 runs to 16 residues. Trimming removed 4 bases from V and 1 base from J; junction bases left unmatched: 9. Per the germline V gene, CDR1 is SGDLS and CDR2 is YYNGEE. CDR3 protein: CASSHPRQGGSYEQYF. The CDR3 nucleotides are TGTGCCAGCAGCCACCCCCGACAGGGGGGGTCCTACGAGCAGTACTTC.

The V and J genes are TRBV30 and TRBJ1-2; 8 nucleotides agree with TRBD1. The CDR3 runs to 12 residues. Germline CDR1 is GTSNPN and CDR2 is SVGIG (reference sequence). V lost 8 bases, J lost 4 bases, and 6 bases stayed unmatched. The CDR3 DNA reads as TGTGCCGGCCCCGGACAGGGCTATGGCTACACCTTC. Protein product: CAGPGQGYGYTF. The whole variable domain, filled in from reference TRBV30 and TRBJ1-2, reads SQTIHQWPATLVQPVGSPLSLECTVEGTSNPNLYWYRQAAGRGLQLLFYSVGIGQISSEVPQNLSASRPQDRQFILSSKKLLLSDSGFYLCAGPGQGYGYTFGSGTRLTVV.

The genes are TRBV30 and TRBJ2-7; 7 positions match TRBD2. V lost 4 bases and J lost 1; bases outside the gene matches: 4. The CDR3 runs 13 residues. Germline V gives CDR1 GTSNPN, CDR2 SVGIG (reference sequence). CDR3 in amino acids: CAWNAGASYEQYF. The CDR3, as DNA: TGTGCCTGGAACGCGGGAGCATCCTACGAGCAGTACTTC.

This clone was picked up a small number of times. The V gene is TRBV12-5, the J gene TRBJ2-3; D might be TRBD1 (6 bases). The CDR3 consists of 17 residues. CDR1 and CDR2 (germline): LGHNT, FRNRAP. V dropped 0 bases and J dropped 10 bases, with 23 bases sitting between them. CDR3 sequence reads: CASGLVLTARKAGAQYF. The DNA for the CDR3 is TGTGCTAGTGGTTTGGTACTTACAGCCCGCAAGGCAGGGGCGCAGTATTTT. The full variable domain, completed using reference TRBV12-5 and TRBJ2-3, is DARVTQTPRHKVTEMGQEVTMRCQPILGHNTVFWYRQTMMQGLELLAYFRNRAPLDDSGMPKDRFSAEMPDATLATLKIQPSEPRDSAVYFCASGLVLTARKAGAQYFGPGTRLTVL.

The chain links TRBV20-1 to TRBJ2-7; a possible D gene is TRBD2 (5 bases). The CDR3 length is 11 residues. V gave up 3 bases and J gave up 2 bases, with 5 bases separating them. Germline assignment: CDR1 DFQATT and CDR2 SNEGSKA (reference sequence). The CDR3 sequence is CSASGTYEQYF. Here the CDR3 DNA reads TGCAGTGCTAGCGGGACCTACGAGCAGTACTTC.

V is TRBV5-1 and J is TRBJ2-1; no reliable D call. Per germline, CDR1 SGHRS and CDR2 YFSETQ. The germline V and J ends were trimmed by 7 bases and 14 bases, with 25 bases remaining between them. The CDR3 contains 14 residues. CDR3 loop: CASSQLGDPAMEFF. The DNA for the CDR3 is TGCGCCAGCTCCCAGTTGGGCGACCCTGCGATGGAGTTCTTC.

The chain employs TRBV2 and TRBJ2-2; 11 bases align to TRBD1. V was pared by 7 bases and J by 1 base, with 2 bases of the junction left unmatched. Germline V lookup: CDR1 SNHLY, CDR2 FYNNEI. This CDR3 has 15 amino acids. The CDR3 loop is CASKGQGVNTGELFF. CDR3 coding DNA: TGTGCCAGCAAGGGACAGGGGGTGAACACCGGGGAGCTGTTTTTT.

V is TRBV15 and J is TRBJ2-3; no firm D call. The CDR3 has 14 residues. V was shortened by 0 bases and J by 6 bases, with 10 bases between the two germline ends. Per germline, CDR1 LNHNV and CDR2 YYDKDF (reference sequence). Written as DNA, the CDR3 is TGTGCCACCAGCAGAGATCAGGCCCGGGATACGCAGTATTTT. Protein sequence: CATSRDQARDTQYF.

CDR3 DNA sequence: TGTGCCAGCAGTCGGGTATTTAACTATGGCTACACCTTC. The encoded protein is CASSRVFNYGYTF. This chain links TRBV27 with TRBJ1-2; D gene ambiguous. Looked up from germline, CDR1 is MNHEY and CDR2 is SMNVEV (reference sequence). Trimming cost V 5 bases and J 1 base, with 8 bases left between them. The CDR3 is 13 amino acids.

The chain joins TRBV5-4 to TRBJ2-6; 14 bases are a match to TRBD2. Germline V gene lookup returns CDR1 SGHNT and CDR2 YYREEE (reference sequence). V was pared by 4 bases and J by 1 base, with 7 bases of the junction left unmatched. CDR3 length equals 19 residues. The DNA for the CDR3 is TGTGCCAGCAGCCACGGACTAGCGGGAGGACAATCTGGGGCCAACGTCCTGACTTTC. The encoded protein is CASSHGLAGGQSGANVLTF.

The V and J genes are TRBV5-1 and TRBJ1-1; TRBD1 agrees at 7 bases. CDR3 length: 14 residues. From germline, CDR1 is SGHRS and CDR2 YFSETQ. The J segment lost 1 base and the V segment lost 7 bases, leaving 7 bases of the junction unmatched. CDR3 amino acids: CASFIDRANTEAFF. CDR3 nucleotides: TGCGCCAGCTTCATCGACAGGGCGAACACTGAAGCTTTCTTT. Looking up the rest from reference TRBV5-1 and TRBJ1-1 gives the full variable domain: KAGVTQTPRYLIKTRGQQVTLSCSPISGHRSVSWYQQTPGQGLQFLFEYFSETQRNKGNFPGRFSGRQFSNSRSEMNVSTLELGDSALYLCASFIDRANTEAFFGQGTRLTVV.

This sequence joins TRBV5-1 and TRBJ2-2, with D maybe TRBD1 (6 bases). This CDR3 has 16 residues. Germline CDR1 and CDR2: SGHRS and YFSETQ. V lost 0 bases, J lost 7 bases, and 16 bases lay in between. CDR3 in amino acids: CASSLELVGGFGELFF. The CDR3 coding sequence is TGCGCCAGCAGCTTGGAGTTGGTAGGGGGATTCGGGGAGCTGTTTTTT.

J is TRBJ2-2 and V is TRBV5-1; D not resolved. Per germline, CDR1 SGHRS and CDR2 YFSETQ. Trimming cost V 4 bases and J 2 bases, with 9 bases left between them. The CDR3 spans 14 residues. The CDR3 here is CASSPAANTGELFF. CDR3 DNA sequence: TGCGCCAGCAGCCCGGCGGCCAACACCGGGGAGCTGTTTTTT.

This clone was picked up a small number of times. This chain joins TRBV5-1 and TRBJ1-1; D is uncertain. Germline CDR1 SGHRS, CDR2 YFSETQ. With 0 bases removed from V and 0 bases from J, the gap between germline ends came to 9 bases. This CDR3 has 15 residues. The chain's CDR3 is CASSLAVGVNTEAFF. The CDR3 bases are TGCGCCAGCAGCTTGGCTGTGGGAGTGAACACTGAAGCTTTCTTT.

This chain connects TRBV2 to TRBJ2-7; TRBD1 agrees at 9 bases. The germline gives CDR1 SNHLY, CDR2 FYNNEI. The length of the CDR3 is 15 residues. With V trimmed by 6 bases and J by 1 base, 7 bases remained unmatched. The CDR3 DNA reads TGTGCCAGCAGCCGAACAGGGGGCGCGTCCTACGAGCAGTACTTC. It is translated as CASSRTGGASYEQYF.

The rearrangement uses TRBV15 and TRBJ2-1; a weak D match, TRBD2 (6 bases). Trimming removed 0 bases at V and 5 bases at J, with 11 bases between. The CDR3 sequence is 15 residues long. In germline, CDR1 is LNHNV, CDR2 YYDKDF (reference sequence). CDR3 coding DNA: TGTGCCACCAGCAGAGATGGTCGGACTAACAATGAGCAGTTCTTC. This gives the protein CATSRDGRTNNEQFF.

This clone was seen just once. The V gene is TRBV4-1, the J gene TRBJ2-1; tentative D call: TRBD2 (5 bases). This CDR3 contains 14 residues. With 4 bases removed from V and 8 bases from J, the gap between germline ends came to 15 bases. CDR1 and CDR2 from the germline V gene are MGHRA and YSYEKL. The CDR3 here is CASSPFRDRDEQFF. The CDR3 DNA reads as TGCGCCAGCAGCCCCTTCCGGGATCGGGATGAGCAGTTCTTC.

CDR3 bases: TGTGCCAGTAGTCCGCAACAAGACTCCTACGAGCAGTACTTC. This gives the protein CASSPQQDSYEQYF. This rearrangement joins TRBV19 to TRBJ2-7; D uncertain. V lost 5 bases, J lost 0 bases, and 11 bases lay in between. CDR3 length equals 14 residues. Germline V gene lookup returns CDR1 LNHDA and CDR2 SQIVND (reference sequence).

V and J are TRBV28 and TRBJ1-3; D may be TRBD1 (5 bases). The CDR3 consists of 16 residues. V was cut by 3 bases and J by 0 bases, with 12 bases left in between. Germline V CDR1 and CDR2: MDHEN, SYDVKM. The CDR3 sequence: CASSFPGEGSGNTIYF. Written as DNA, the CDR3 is TGTGCCAGCAGTTTCCCGGGGGAGGGCTCTGGAAACACCATATATTTT.

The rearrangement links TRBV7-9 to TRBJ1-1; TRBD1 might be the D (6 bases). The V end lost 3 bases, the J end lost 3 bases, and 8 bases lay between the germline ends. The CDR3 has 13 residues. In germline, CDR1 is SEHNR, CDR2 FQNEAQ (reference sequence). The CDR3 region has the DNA TGTGCCAGCAGCTTCAAGGGGGACACTGAAGCTTTCTTT. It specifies CASSFKGDTEAFF.

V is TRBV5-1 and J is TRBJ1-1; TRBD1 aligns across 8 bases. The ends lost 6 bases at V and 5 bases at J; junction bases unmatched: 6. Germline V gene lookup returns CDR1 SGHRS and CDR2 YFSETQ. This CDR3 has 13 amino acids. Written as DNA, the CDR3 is TGCGCCAGCATGGTACAGGGGGGTACTGAAGCTTTCTTT. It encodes CASMVQGGTEAFF.

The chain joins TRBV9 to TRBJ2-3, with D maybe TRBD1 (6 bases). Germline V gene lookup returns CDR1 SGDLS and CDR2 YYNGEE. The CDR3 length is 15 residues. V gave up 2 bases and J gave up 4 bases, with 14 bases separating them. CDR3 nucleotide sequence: TGTGCCAGCAGCGTGGGTGTAGGGGGAGCAGATACGCAGTATTTT. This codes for CASSVGVGGADTQYF.

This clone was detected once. Here the CDR3 DNA reads TGTGCCAGCAGCCATAACAGAGAAGGGGAGCTGTTTTTT. Encoded protein: CASSHNREGELFF. The rearrangement links TRBV4-2 to TRBJ2-2; D gene ambiguous. Trimming shortened V by 3 bases and J by 8 bases, and 10 bases separated the two germline ends. Germline V lookup: CDR1 LGHNA, CDR2 YNFKEQ. This CDR3 is 13 amino acids long.

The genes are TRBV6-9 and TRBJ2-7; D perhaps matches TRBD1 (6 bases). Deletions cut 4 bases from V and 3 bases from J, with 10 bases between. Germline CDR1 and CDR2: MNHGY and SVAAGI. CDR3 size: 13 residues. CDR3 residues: CASSFYRDYEQYF. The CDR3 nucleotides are TGTGCCAGCAGTTTCTACAGGGACTACGAGCAGTACTTC.

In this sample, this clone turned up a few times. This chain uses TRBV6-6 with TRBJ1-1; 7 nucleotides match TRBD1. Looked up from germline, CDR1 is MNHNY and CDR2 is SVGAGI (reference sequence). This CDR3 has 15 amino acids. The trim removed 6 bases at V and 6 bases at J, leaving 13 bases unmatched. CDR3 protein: CASRARQGLLAEAFF. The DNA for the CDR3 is TGTGCCAGCAGGGCTCGACAGGGATTGTTGGCTGAAGCTTTCTTT.

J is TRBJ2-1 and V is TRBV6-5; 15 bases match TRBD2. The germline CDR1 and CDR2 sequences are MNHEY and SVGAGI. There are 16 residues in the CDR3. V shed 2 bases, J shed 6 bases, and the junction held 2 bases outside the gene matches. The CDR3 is CASSYGLAGGRNEQFF. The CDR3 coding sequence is TGTGCCAGCAGTTACGGACTAGCGGGAGGGCGCAATGAGCAGTTCTTC.

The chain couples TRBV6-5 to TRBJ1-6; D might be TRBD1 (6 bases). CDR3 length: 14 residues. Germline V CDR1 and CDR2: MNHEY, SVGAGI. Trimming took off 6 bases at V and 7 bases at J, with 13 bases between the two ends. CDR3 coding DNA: TGTGCCAGCAGCTACCGGGACAACAATTCACCCCTCCACTTT. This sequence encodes CASSYRDNNSPLHF.